Detailed here is one T cell receptor (beta chain). Under the authors' procedure: Estimated nucleated cell counts came from reference gene primer amplification. Sequenced by immunoSEQ multiplex PCR; TCRdb stores in-frame clones only, minus some. V, J and clone size reflect that table, while D and trimming were determined from the DNA. This table holds approximately 290,000 clones, 90% found once. There are 15 residues in the CDR3. Germline V gene sequence: CDR1 LNHDA, CDR2 SQIVND (reference sequence). The V end lost 3 bases, the J end lost 0 bases, and 9 bases lay between the germline ends. The data derive from a study of blood T cell repertoires in COVID-19. Overall study context: PBMCs, B-cell-depleted T cells, or T cells were the source of the cDNA or gDNA that made up the material.

The chain joins TRBV19 to TRBJ1-3; D remains unclear. The clonotype originates from a woman between 18 and 30 years old with acute COVID-19. The sequencing sample was made of PBMCs or T cells enriched from blood (not recorded which). Written as DNA, the CDR3 is TGTGCCAGTAGTATGTCTCACAGCTCTGGAAACACCATATATTTT. Residues: CASSMSHSSGNTIYF.